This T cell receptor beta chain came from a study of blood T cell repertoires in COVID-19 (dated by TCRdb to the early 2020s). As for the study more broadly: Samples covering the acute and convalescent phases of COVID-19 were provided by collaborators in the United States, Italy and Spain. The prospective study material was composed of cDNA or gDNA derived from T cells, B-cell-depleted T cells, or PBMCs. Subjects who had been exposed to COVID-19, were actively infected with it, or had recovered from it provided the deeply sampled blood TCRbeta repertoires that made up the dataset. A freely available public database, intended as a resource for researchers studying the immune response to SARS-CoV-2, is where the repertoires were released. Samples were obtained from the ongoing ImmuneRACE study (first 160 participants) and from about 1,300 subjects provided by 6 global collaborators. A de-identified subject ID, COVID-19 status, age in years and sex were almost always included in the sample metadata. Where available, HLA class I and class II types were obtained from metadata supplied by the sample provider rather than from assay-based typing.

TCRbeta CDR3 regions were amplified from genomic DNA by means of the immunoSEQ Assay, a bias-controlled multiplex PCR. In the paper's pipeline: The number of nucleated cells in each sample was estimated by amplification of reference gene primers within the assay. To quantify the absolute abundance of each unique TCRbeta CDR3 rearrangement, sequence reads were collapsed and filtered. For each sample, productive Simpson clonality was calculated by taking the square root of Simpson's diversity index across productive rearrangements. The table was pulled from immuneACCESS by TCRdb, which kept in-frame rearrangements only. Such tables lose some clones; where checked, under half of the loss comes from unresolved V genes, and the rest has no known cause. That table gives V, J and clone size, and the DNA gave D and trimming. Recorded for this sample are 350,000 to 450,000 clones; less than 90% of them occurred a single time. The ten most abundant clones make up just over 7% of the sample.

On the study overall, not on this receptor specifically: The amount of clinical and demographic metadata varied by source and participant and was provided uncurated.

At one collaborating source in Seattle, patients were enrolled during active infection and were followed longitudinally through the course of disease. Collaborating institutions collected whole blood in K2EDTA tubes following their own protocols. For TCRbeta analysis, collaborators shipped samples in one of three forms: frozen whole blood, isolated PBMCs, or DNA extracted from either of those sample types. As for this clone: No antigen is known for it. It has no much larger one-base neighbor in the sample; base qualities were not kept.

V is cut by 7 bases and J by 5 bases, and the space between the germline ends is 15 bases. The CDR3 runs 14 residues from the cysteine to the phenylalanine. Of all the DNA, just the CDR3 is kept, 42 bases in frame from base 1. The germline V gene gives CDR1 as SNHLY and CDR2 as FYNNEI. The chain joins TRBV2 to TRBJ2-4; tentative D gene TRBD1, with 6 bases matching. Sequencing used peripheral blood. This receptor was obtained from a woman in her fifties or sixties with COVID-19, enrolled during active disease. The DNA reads TGTGCCAGCAACAACAGGGTAGGAGAAAACATTCAGTACTTC. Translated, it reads CASNNRVGENIQYF. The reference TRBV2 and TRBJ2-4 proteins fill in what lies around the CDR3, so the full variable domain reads EPEVTQTPSHQVTQMGQEVILRCVPISNHLYFYWYRQILGQKVEFLVSFYNNEISEKSEIFDDQFSVERPDGSNFTLKIRSTKLEDSAMYFCASNNRVGENIQYFGAGTRLSVL.